The next 20 T cell receptor beta chains were all read from a single sample in a study of blood T cell repertoires in COVID-19. TCRdb keeps only in-frame clones here, not all; method: immunoSEQ multiplex PCR. The sample has about 190,000 clones; around four fifths are singletons. The sequencing input was peripheral blood. The receptors here all came from a woman in her 30s with acute or convalescent COVID-19.

The chain uses TRBV10-3 and TRBJ1-5; D may be TRBD1 (6 bases). Per germline, CDR1 ENHRY and CDR2 SYGVKD. Trimming cost V 4 bases and J 3 bases, with 10 bases left between them. The CDR3 has 14 residues. The DNA of the CDR3 is TGTGCCATCAGTGGGGCAGGGGACAATCAGCCCCAGCATTTT. Amino acids: CAISGAGDNQPQHF.

The table lists this clone with a few counts. The CDR3 protein is CASSLVQGGAYGYTF. The CDR3 nucleotides are TGTGCCAGCAGTTTAGTCCAGGGAGGGGCCTATGGCTACACCTTC. The V call is TRBV28, the J call TRBJ1-2; tentative D call: TRBD1 (5 bases). Trimming pared 2 bases from V and 4 bases from J, leaving 14 bases between. The CDR3 runs 15 residues. From germline, CDR1 is MDHEN and CDR2 SYDVKM.

This chain connects TRBV27 to TRBJ1-4, with D possibly matching TRBD1 (5 bases). The germline V gene encodes CDR1 MNHEY and CDR2 SMNVEV (reference sequence). V lost 6 bases, J lost 0 bases, and 14 bases lay in between. The length of the CDR3 is 16 residues. For the CDR3, the DNA is TGTGCCAGCAGGGGCCTAGGAGGGGCAACTAATGAAAAACTGTTTTTT. It translates to CASRGLGGATNEKLFF. Supplemented by reference TRBV27 and TRBJ1-4, the full variable domain reads EAQVTQNPRYLITVTGKKLTVTCSQNMNHEYMSWYRQDPGLGLRQIYYSMNVEVTDKGDVPEGYKVSRKEKRNFPLILESPSPNQTSLYFCASRGLGGATNEKLFFGSGTQLSVL.

The chain combines TRBV9 with TRBJ2-2; perhaps TRBD2 as D (6 bases). Germline V CDR1 and CDR2: SGDLS, YYNGEE. The V and J ends lost 1 base and 0 bases respectively, with 10 bases between them. This CDR3 has 16 amino acids. CDR3 sequence (DNA): TGTGCCAGCAGCGTATCCGCGGGAACGAACACCGGGGAGCTGTTTTTT. As protein: CASSVSAGTNTGELFF.

This chain links TRBV6-6 with TRBJ2-7; possible D gene TRBD1, 5 bases. CDR1 and CDR2 (germline): MNHNY, SVGAGI (reference sequence). CDR3 length equals 11 residues. With 8 bases removed from V and 3 bases from J, the gap between germline ends came to 8 bases. The CDR3 here is CASQGRYEQYF. The CDR3 DNA reads TGTGCCAGCCAGGGTCGCTACGAGCAGTACTTC.

This clone has only one observation. The V call is TRBV29-1, the J call TRBJ2-2; the D gene is possibly TRBD2 (5 bases). CDR3 size: 14 residues. The germline V gene encodes CDR1 SQVTM and CDR2 ANQGSEA. V was clipped by 4 bases and J by 0 bases, with 9 bases between them. Here the CDR3 DNA reads TGCAGCGTTGTCCCAGCGGCGAACACCGGGGAGCTGTTTTTT. Translation: CSVVPAANTGELFF.

This rearrangement joins TRBV10-1 to TRBJ2-1; 8 bases align to TRBD2. The V gene end was trimmed by 4 bases and the J gene end by 15 bases; junction bases not matched to a gene: 20. CDR3 length: 16 amino acids. From germline, CDR1 is WNHNN and CDR2 SYGVQD (reference sequence). The CDR3 sequence is CASSGQGQGLENRLFF. The CDR3 nucleotides read TGCGCCAGCAGTGGGCAGGGTCAGGGACTAGAAAATCGACTGTTCTTC.

This rearrangement joins TRBV14 to TRBJ1-2, with 8 bases identical to TRBD1. The CDR3 extends over 16 amino acids. The trim removed 4 bases at V and 7 bases at J, leaving 14 bases unmatched. Germline V gives CDR1 SGHDN, CDR2 FVKESK. The CDR3 bases are TGTGCCAGCAGCCGGACAGGGACCCGCGGGGGGGGTGGCTACACCTTC. This translates into CASSRTGTRGGGGYTF.

The chain links TRBV11-3 to TRBJ2-6; D unresolved. Per germline, CDR1 SGHNT and CDR2 YENEEA. The V gene lost 1 base and the J gene lost 8 bases, with 9 bases spanning the gap. The CDR3 covers 14 residues. CDR3 in DNA: TGTGCCAGCAGCTTAGGGGCAGAGCCCAACGTCCTGACTTTC. It encodes CASSLGAEPNVLTF.

This clone was counted a single time. V and J are TRBV7-9 and TRBJ1-5; D gene uncertain. V lost 1 base to trimming and J lost 4 bases, with 8 bases between them. Germline assignment: CDR1 SEHNR and CDR2 FQNEAQ (reference sequence). The CDR3 extends over 14 amino acids. This CDR3 reads CASSLGAPNQPQHF. The CDR3 coding sequence is TGTGCCAGCAGCTTAGGGGCCCCAAATCAGCCCCAGCATTTT.

CDR3 protein: CASSLDRGRMTGANVLTF. The DNA for the CDR3 is TGTGCCAGCAGCCTCGACAGGGGGCGCATGACTGGGGCCAACGTCCTGACTTTC. The chain uses TRBV4-2 and TRBJ2-6, with 10 bases lining up with TRBD1. Germline V gene data show CDR1 as LGHNA and CDR2 as YNFKEQ. Trimming at V came to 4 bases and at J to 2 bases, leaving 8 bases not matched to a gene. This CDR3 is 18 amino acids long.

The V gene is TRBV15, the J gene TRBJ2-7; 7 bases fit TRBD1. The CDR3 consists of 13 residues. V was pared by 8 bases and J by 3 bases, with 7 bases of the junction left unmatched. The germline V gene has CDR1 LNHNV and CDR2 YYDKDF (reference sequence). The chain's CDR3 is CATARGGVYEQYF. DNA of the CDR3: TGTGCCACCGCCCGAGGGGGCGTCTACGAGCAGTACTTC.

This clone was counted a few times. V is TRBV6-5 and J is TRBJ1-2, with D possibly matching TRBD1 (5 bases). Trimming took off 2 bases at V and 3 bases at J, with 16 bases between the two ends. Germline V gene lookup returns CDR1 MNHEY and CDR2 SVGAGI. This CDR3 is built from 16 residues. CDR3 residues: CASSYNPRGEDYGYTF. CDR3 coding DNA: TGTGCCAGCAGTTACAACCCAAGGGGCGAAGACTATGGCTACACCTTC.

The J gene is TRBJ1-1, the V gene TRBV28; TRBD1 might be the D (5 bases). The CDR3 is 16 residues long. Germline V CDR1 and CDR2: MDHEN, SYDVKM. V lost 8 bases to trimming and J lost 1 base, with 20 bases between them. CDR3 sequence reads: CASHSLGARPNTEAFF. The DNA for the CDR3 is TGTGCCAGCCATTCCCTAGGGGCCCGCCCGAACACTGAAGCTTTCTTT. Full variable domain (rest looked up from reference TRBV28 and TRBJ1-1): DVKVTQSSRYLVKRTGEKVFLECVQDMDHENMFWYRQDPGLGLRLIYFSYDVKMKEKGDIPEGYSVSREKKERFSLILESASTNQTSMYLCASHSLGARPNTEAFFGQGTRLTVV.

The chain is built from TRBV5-1 and TRBJ2-7; D is possibly TRBD1 (6 bases). V shed 2 bases and J shed 2 bases, with 14 bases lying between them. Germline loops: CDR1 SGHRS, CDR2 YFSETQ. The CDR3 runs 15 residues. CDR3 amino acids: CASSFGTRTAYEQYF. DNA for the CDR3: TGCGCCAGCAGCTTCGGGACACGAACCGCCTACGAGCAGTACTTC.

V and J are TRBV6-5 and TRBJ1-2; 8 nucleotides line up with TRBD1. CDR3 length: 13 amino acids. V was pared by 5 bases and J by 7 bases, with 6 bases of the junction left unmatched. Germline V CDR1 and CDR2: MNHEY, SVGAGI. The CDR3 loop is CASSPRTGPGYTF. The CDR3 coding sequence is TGTGCCAGCAGTCCAAGGACAGGGCCTGGCTACACCTTC.

The V call is TRBV4-1, the J call TRBJ1-6, with a tentative D call TRBD1 (5 bases). The CDR3 spans 17 residues. CDR1 and CDR2 (germline): MGHRA, YSYEKL. Trimming removed 2 bases at V and 12 bases at J, with 23 bases between. The CDR3 sequence is CASSQLLGGGIIRPLHF. Written as DNA, the CDR3 is TGCGCCAGCAGCCAACTCCTGGGGGGGGGTATCATAAGACCCCTCCACTTT.

Only a few counts were recorded for this clone. The chain has TRBV2 and TRBJ2-5; 10 bases fit TRBD2. This CDR3 has 14 residues. Germline assignment: CDR1 SNHLY and CDR2 FYNNEI. V dropped 2 bases and J dropped 9; count of bases not matched to a gene: 6. The CDR3 here is CASSERGLALPQYF. DNA of the CDR3: TGTGCCAGCAGTGAACGGGGACTAGCGCTTCCCCAGTACTTC. The whole variable domain, filled in from reference TRBV2 and TRBJ2-5, reads EPEVTQTPSHQVTQMGQEVILRCVPISNHLYFYWYRQILGQKVEFLVSFYNNEISEKSEIFDDQFSVERPDGSNFTLKIRSTKLEDSAMYFCASSERGLALPQYFGPGTRLLVL.

This clone was counted a few times. This chain joins TRBV6-2 or TRBV6-3 and TRBJ1-2, with a weak D call TRBD1 (6 bases). The CDR3 consists of 14 residues. The germline CDR1 and CDR2 sequences are MNHEY and SVGEGT. The V end lost 0 bases, the J end lost 6 bases, and 11 bases lay between the germline ends. This CDR3 reads CASSYSQGTHGYTF. The CDR3 DNA is TGTGCCAGCAGTTACTCACAGGGTACCCATGGCTACACCTTC.

This chain connects TRBV7-9 to TRBJ1-1; maybe TRBD1 (5 bases). Between the trimmed V and J ends, which lost 3 bases and 2 bases, there was a span of 10 bases. This CDR3 is 14 amino acids long. Germline CDR1 and CDR2: SEHNR and FQNEAQ (reference sequence). The CDR3 region is CASSFTQGNTEAFF. The CDR3 bases are TGTGCCAGCAGCTTCACCCAGGGCAACACTGAAGCTTTCTTT.